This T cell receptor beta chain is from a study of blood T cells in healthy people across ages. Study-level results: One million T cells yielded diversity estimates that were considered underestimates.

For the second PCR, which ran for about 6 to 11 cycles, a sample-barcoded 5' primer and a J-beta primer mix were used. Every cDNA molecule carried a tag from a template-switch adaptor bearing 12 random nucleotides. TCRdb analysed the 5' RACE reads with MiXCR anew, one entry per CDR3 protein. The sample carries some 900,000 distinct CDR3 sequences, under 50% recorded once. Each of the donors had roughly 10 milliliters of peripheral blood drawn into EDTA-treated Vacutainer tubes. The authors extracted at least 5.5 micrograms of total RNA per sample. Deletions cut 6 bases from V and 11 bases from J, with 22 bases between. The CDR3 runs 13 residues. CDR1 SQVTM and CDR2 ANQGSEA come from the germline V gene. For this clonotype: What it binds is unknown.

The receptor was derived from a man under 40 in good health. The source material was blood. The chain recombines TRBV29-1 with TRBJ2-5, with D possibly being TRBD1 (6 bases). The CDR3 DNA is TGCAGCGTGCAAACCAGGGGTCCCTACGGGCAGTACTTC. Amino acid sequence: CSVQTRGPYGQYF.